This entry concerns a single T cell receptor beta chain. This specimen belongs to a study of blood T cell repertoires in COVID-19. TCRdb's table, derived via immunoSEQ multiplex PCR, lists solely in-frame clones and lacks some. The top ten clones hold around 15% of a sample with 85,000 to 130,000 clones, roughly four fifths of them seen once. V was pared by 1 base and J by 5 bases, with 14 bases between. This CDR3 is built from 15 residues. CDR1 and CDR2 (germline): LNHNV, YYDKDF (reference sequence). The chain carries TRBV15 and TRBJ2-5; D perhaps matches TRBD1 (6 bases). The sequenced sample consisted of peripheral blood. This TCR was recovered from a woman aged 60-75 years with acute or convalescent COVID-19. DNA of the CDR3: TGTGCCACCAGCAGAGTAGGGGGAACGGGGGAGACCCAGTACTTC. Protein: CATSRVGGTGETQYF.